This TCR beta chain was sequenced during a study of cytomegalovirus exposure and HLA in healthy donors. The repertoire was sequenced with immunoSEQ multiplex PCR; TCRdb's copy has only in-frame clones and lacks some. In the table there are some 170,000 clones, 84% of which are singletons. About this clone: No antigen is known for it.

The CDR3 covers 15 residues. The J segment lost 5 bases and the V segment lost 4 bases, leaving 8 bases of the junction unmatched. Germline CDR1 and CDR2: KGHSH and LQKENI. Study-level points and caveats: Some TCR beta chains (about 180 of them) were listed as cytomegalovirus-associated.

The material sequenced was PBMCs. The chain carries TRBV18 and TRBJ1-2; 9 nucleotides agree with TRBD1. This TCR was sampled from a man aged 25-45 years in good health and CMV-seropositive. The CDR3 protein is CASSLDYRGLYGYTF. The CDR3 bases are TGTGCCAGCTCACTCGACTACAGGGGGCTTTATGGCTACACCTTC. Supplemented by reference TRBV18 and TRBJ1-2, the full variable domain reads NAGVMQNPRHLVRRRGQEARLRCSPMKGHSHVYWYRQLPEEGLKFMVYLQKENIIDESGMPKERFSAEFPKEGPSILRIQQVVRGDSAAYFCASSLDYRGLYGYTFGSGTRLTVV.